This TCR beta chain was sequenced in a study of cytomegalovirus exposure and HLA in healthy donors. Study-level background: One earlier analysis, a look at approximately 180 million T cells, found 100 million to 130 million unique TCR beta sequences. Regarding the study as a whole: Analyses of presence/absence relied on an assumption of roughly uniform sequencing depth across donors.

Losses at the gene ends were 4 bases for V and 2 bases for J; bases not matched to a gene: 6. There are 15 residues in the CDR3. Germline-derived CDR1 and CDR2 are SNHLY and FYNNEI. Both 60 Vbeta primers and 13 Jbeta primers went into the PCR. The data were produced by immunoSEQ multiplex PCR, yet TCRdb's version contains in-frame clones alone and is incomplete. The profile shows about 200,000 clones, more than 70% of them singletons. Worth noting for this clone: Its antigen is as yet unknown.

There were likely unrecorded immune exposures, though donors were nominally healthy when sampled. This TCR was sampled from a middle-aged woman in good health and CMV-seronegative. The sequenced material came from PBMCs. This rearrangement joins TRBV2 to TRBJ2-3; 7 bases map to TRBD2. Here the CDR3 DNA reads TGTGCCAGCAGTGCTGGAGCGGGACTCACAGATACGCAGTATTTT. Amino acid sequence: CASSAGAGLTDTQYF.